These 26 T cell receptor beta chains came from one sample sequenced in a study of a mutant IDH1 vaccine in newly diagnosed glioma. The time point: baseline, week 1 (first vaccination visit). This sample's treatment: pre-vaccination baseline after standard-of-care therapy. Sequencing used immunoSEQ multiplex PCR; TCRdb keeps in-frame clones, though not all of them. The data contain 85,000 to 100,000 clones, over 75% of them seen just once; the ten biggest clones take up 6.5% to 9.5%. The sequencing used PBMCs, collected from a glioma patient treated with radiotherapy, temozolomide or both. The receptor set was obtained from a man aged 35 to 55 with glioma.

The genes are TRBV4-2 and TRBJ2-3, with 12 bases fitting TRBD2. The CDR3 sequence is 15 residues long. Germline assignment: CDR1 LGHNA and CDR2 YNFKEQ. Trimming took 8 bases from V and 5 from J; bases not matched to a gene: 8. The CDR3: CASRSSGGAGDTQYF. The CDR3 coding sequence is TGTGCCAGCCGCTCTAGCGGGGGGGCAGGAGATACGCAGTATTTT.

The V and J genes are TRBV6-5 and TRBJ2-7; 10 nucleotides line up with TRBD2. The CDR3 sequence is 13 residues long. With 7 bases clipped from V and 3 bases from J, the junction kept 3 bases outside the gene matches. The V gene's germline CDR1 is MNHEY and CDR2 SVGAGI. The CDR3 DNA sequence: TGTGCCAGCACCCGGACTAGCGGCTACGAGCAGTACTTC. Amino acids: CASTRTSGYEQYF.

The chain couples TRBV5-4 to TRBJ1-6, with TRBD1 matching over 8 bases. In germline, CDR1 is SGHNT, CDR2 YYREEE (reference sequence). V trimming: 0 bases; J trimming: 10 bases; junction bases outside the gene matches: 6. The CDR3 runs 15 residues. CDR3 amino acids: CASSLAGQGRSPLHF. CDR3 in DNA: TGTGCCAGCAGCTTGGCCGGACAGGGAAGGTCACCCCTCCACTTT.

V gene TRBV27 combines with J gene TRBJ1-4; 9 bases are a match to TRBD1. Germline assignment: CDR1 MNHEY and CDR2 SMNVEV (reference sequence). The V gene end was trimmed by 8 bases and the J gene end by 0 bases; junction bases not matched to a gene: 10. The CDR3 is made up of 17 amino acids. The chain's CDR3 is CASLWGRQGATNEKLFF. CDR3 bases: TGTGCCAGCCTCTGGGGAAGACAGGGGGCAACTAATGAAAAACTGTTTTTT.

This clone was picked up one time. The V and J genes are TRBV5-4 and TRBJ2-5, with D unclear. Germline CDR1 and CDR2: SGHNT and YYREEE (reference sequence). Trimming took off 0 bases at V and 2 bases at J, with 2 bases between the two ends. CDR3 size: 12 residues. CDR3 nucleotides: TGTGCCAGCAGCTTGGTTCAAGAGACCCAGTACTTC. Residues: CASSLVQETQYF.

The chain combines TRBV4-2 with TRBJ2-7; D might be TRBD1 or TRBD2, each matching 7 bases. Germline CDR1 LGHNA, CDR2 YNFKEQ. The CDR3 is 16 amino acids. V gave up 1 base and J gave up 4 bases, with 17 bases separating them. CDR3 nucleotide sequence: TGTGCCAGCAGCCAAGTCGTCGGCAGGGGGGGATACGAGCAGTACTTC. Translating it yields CASSQVVGRGGYEQYF.

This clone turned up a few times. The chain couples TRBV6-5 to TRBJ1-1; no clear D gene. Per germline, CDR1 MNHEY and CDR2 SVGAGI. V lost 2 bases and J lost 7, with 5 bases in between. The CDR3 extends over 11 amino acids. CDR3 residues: CASSYIGEAFF. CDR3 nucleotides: TGTGCCAGCAGTTACATCGGTGAAGCTTTCTTT.

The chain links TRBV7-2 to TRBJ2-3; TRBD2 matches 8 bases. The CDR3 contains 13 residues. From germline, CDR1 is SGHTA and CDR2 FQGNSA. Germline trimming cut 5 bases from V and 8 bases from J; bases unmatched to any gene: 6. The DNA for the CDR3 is TGTGCCAGCAGCCTCAGCGGGGGTGGTACGCAGTATTTT. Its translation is CASSLSGGGTQYF.

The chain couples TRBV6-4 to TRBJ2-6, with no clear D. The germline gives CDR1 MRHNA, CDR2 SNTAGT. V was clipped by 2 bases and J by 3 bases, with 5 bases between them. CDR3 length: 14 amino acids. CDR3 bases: TGTGCCAGCAGTGACAGGGTTGGGGCCAACGTCCTGACTTTC. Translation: CASSDRVGANVLTF.

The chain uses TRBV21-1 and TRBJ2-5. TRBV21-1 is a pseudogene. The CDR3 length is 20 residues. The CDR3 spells CASSKYLSVGGDGQEETQYF. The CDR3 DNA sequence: TGTGCCAGCAGCAAGTATTTAAGTGTTGGTGGAGACGGTCAGGAGGAGACCCAGTACTTC.

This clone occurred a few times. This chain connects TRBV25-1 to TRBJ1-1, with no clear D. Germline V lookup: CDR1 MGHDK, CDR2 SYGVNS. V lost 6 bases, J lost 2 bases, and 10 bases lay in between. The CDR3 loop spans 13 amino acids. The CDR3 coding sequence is TGTGCCAGCAGCGGGGATCTAAACACTGAAGCTTTCTTT. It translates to CASSGDLNTEAFF. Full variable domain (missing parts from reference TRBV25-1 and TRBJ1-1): EADIYQTPRYLVIGTGKKITLECSQTMGHDKMYWYQQDPGMELHLIHYSYGVNSTEKGDLSSESTVSRIRTEHFPLTLESARPSHTSQYLCASSGDLNTEAFFGQGTRLTVV.

The CDR3 spells CASSDVANTGELFF. DNA of the CDR3: TGTGCCAGCAGTGACGTAGCCAACACCGGGGAGCTGTTTTTT. The rearrangement links TRBV6-4 to TRBJ2-2, with D unclear. Germline CDR1 MRHNA, CDR2 SNTAGT. Trimming shortened V by 2 bases and J by 2 bases, and 6 bases separated the two germline ends. This CDR3 is 14 amino acids long.

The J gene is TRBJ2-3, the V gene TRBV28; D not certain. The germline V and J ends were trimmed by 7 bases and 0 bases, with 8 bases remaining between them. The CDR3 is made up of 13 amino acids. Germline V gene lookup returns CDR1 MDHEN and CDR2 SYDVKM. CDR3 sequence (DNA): TGTGCCAGCACACAGCGTAGCACAGATACGCAGTATTTT. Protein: CASTQRSTDTQYF.

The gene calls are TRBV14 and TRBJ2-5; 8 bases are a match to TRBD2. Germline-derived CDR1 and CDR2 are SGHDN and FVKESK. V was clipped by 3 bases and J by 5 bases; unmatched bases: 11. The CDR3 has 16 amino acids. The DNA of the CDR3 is TGTGCCAGCAGCCACGTCTCGGGAGGGCCTCGGGAGACCCAGTACTTC. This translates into CASSHVSGGPRETQYF.

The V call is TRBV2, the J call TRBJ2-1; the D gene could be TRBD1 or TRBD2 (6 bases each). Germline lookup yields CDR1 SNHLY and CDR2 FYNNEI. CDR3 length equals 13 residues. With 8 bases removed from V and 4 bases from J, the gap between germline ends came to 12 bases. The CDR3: CASGGPLYNEQFF. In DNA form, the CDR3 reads TGTGCCAGCGGGGGGCCCCTTTACAATGAGCAGTTCTTC.

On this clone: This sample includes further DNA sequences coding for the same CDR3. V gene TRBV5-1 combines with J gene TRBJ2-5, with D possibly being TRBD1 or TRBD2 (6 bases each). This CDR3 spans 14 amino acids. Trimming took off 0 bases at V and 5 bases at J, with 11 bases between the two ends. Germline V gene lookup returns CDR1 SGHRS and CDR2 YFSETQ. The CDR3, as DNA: TGCGCCAGCAGCTTGGAGGGGGGTCAGGAGACCCAGTACTTC. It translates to CASSLEGGQETQYF. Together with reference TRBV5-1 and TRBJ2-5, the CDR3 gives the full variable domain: KAGVTQTPRYLIKTRGQQVTLSCSPISGHRSVSWYQQTPGQGLQFLFEYFSETQRNKGNFPGRFSGRQFSNSRSEMNVSTLELGDSALYLCASSLEGGQETQYFGPGTRLLVL.

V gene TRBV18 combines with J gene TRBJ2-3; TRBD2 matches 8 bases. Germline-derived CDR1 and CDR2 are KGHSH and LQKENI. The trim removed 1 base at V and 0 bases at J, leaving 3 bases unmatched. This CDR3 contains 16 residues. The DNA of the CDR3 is TGTGCCAGCTCACCACGGGGACTAGGGAGCACAGATACGCAGTATTTT. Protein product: CASSPRGLGSTDTQYF. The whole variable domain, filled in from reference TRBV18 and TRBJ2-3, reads NAGVMQNPRHLVRRRGQEARLRCSPMKGHSHVYWYRQLPEEGLKFMVYLQKENIIDESGMPKERFSAEFPKEGPSILRIQQVVRGDSAAYFCASSPRGLGSTDTQYFGPGTRLTVL.

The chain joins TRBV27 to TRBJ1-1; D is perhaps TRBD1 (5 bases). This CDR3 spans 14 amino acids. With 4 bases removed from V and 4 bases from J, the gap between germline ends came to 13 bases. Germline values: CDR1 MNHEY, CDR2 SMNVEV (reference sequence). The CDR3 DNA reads TGTGCCAGCAGTTCAGGTGGGGGGGTCACTGAAGCTTTCTTT. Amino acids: CASSSGGGVTEAFF.

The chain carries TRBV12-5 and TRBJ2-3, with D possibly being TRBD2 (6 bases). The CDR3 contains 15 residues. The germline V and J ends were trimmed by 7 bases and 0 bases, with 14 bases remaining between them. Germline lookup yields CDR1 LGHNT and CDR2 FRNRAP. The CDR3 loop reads CASAQRVTSTDTQYF. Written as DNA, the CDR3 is TGTGCTAGTGCCCAGCGGGTCACTAGCACAGATACGCAGTATTTT.

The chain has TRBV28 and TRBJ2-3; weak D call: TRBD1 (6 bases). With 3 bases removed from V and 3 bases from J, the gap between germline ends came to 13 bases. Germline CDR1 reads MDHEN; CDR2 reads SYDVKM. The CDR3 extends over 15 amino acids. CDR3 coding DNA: TGTGCCAGCAGTTTGGGGGCACAAGGGACAGATACGCAGTATTTT. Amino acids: CASSLGAQGTDTQYF.

This CDR3 is CASSLGFTRGRGEQFF. CDR3 coding DNA: TGTGCCAGCAGCTTGGGGTTTACCAGGGGGCGCGGTGAGCAGTTCTTC. The chain combines TRBV11-1 with TRBJ2-1, with TRBD1 matching 8 bases. The V and J ends lost 3 bases and 9 bases, in that order; junction bases with no gene match: 13. The length of the CDR3 is 16 residues. CDR1 and CDR2 from the germline V gene are SGHAT and FQDESV (reference sequence). The complete variable domain, with remaining parts taken from reference TRBV11-1 and TRBJ2-1, reads EAEVAQSPRYKITEKSQAVAFWCDPISGHATLYWYRQILGQGPELLVQFQDESVVDDSQLPKDRFSAERLKGVDSTLKIQPAELGDSAMYLCASSLGFTRGRGEQFFGPGTRLTVL.

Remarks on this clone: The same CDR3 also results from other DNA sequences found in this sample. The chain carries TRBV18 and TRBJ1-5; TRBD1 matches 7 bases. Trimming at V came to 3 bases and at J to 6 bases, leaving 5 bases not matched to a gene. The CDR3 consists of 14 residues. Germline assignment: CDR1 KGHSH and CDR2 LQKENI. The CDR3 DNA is TGTGCCAGCTCACCCGACAGGGCGGTTCAGCCCCAGCATTTT. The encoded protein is CASSPDRAVQPQHF.

This CDR3 reads CASSPAGGQNTEAFF. DNA of the CDR3: TGTGCCAGCAGCCCTGCCGGGGGTCAGAACACTGAAGCTTTCTTT. The chain carries TRBV7-3 and TRBJ1-1; TRBD1 might be the D (5 bases). The V and J ends lost 5 bases and 1 base respectively, with 14 bases between them. The CDR3 consists of 15 residues. Germline CDR1 and CDR2: SGHTA and FQGTGA.

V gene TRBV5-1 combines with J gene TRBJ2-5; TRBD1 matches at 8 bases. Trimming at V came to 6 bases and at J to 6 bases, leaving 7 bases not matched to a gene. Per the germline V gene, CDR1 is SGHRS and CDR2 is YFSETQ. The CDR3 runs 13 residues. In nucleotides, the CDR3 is TGCGCCAGCACCCTAGGACAGGGAAAGACCCAGTACTTC. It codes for CASTLGQGKTQYF.

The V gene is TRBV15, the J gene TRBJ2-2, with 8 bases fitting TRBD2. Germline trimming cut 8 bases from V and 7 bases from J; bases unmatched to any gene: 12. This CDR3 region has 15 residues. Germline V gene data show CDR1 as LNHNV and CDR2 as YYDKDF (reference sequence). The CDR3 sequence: CATQSGREEIGELFF. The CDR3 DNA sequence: TGTGCCACCCAGTCAGGGCGGGAGGAAATCGGGGAGCTGTTTTTT.

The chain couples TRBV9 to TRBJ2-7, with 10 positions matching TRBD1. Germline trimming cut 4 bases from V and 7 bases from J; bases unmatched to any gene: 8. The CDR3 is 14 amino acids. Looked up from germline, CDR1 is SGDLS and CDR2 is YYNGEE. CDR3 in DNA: TGTGCCAGCAGCTCCAAGCGGGACAGGGGTGAGCAGTACTTC. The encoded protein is CASSSKRDRGEQYF.